This T cell receptor (beta chain) was observed in a study of technical replicates of blood from several donors. Produced via immunoSEQ multiplex PCR; TCRdb's table is partial and in-frame only. The repertoire holds tens of thousands of clones, around 96% seen once, with about 0.4% in the top ten. The sample holds one count of this clone. Trimming removed 1 base at V and 1 base at J, with 6 bases between. Germline V CDR1 and CDR2: SGHAT, FQNNGV. This CDR3 is 14 amino acids long. The rearrangement joins TRBV11-2 to TRBJ2-3; D is possibly TRBD2 (6 bases). The receptor was isolated from a human donor in good health. What was sequenced was T cells isolated from PBMCs. In DNA, the CDR3 is TGTGCCAGCAGCTTAGCGGGAGGCACAGATACGCAGTATTTT. Protein sequence: CASSLAGGTDTQYF.